This T cell receptor beta chain originates from a study of blood T cells in healthy people across ages. This CDR3 region has 15 residues. CDR1 and CDR2 (germline): SGHTA, FQGNSA. Trimming took 1 base from V and 8 from J, leaving 17 bases between them. The use of a sample-barcoded 5' primer and a J-beta primer mix characterized a second PCR of 7 to 11 cycles. TCRdb re-called the 5' RACE reads through MiXCR, storing one row per CDR3 protein. The repertoire holds about 1.6 million distinct CDR3 sequences, with about 35% as singletons. The sequenced sample was blood. This chain uses TRBV7-2 with TRBJ1-2; maybe TRBD1 (5 bases). The clonotype was recovered from a woman under 40 in good health. The CDR3 reads CASSLDRGRAGGYTF. The CDR3, as DNA: TGTGCCAGCAGCTTAGACAGAGGCAGGGCGGGAGGCTACACCTTC.